This T cell receptor (beta chain) was observed in a study of early T cells in non-severe SARS-CoV-2 infection. Across the whole study: Bulk RNA taken from unsorted whole blood was sequenced, leaving chains unpaired.

Findings and limits, study-wide: Anti-spike CD8 responses were favored in VDJdb matching, and private and CD4 specificities were missed.

This clonotype appeared many times. Its antigen remains unknown. Unique molecular identifier tags were affixed to discrete cDNA molecules. MiXCR, applied by TCRdb to the 5' RACE reads, yields one record per CDR3 protein. The repertoire consists of tens of thousands of distinct CDR3 sequences, with 7.5% to 9% occurring once and the leading ten covering around 12%. This clonotype was obtained from an adult who was a healthcare worker with PCR-confirmed SARS-CoV-2 infection or an uninfected control (not recorded which). The starting material was whole blood, obtained at baseline.

This CDR3 is CSARWGASTEAFF. CDR3 bases: TGCAGTGCTAGATGGGGGGCTTCCACTGAAGCTTTCTTT. The V gene is TRBV20-1, the J gene TRBJ1-1, with a weak D call TRBD1 (6 bases). The germline CDR1 and CDR2 sequences are DFQATT and SNEGSKA (reference sequence). V gave up 2 bases and J gave up 4 bases, with 11 bases separating them. This CDR3 has 13 residues.